Presented here are 4 T cell receptor beta chains from one specimen sequenced in a study of blood T cell repertoires in COVID-19. Sequenced by immunoSEQ multiplex PCR; TCRdb stores in-frame clones only, minus some. The sample lists around 220,000 clones, over 75% occurring once. The sample was peripheral blood. These receptors were taken from a man aged 50-59 years with acute or convalescent COVID-19.

The chain uses TRBV7-2 and TRBJ2-3; 8 positions agree with TRBD2. The V and J ends lost 1 base and 1 base, in that order; junction bases with no gene match: 1. The CDR3 length is 15 residues. Germline assignment: CDR1 SGHTA and CDR2 FQGNSA. The CDR3 protein is CASSLGTSRTDTQYF. CDR3 nucleotide sequence: TGTGCCAGCAGCTTAGGGACTAGCCGCACAGATACGCAGTATTTT.

This chain links TRBV7-6 with TRBJ1-2, with a tentative D call TRBD1 (5 bases). V dropped 3 bases and J dropped 0 bases, with 11 bases sitting between them. This CDR3 spans 15 amino acids. CDR1 is SGHVS and CDR2 is FNYEAQ in the germline V gene. CDR3 loop: CASSLGQPTNYGYTF. Written as DNA, the CDR3 is TGTGCCAGCAGCTTGGGGCAGCCAACTAACTATGGCTACACCTTC. The full variable domain, in which reference TRBV7-6 and TRBJ1-2 provide the parts outside the CDR3, is GAGVSQSPRYKVTKRGQDVALRCDPISGHVSLYWYRQALGQGPEFLTYFNYEAQQDKSGLPNDRFSAERPEGSISTLTIQRTEQRDSAMYRCASSLGQPTNYGYTFGSGTRLTVV.

This chain links TRBV11-2 with TRBJ2-2; D might be TRBD2 (5 bases). Trimming took off 2 bases at V and 5 bases at J, with 9 bases between the two ends. Germline values: CDR1 SGHAT, CDR2 FQNNGV. The CDR3 sequence is 14 residues long. The CDR3 is CASSLMRGTGELFF. CDR3 in DNA: TGTGCCAGCAGCTTAATGCGAGGGACCGGGGAGCTGTTTTTT.

The count of this clone is one. This rearrangement joins TRBV30 to TRBJ1-1; D ambiguous. V lost 4 bases to trimming and J lost 1 base, with 10 bases between them. CDR3 size: 13 residues. Germline CDR1 GTSNPN, CDR2 SVGIG (reference sequence). The DNA for the CDR3 is TGTGCCTGGAACTCCAATTGGAACACTGAAGCTTTCTTT. It is translated as CAWNSNWNTEAFF.